This T cell receptor beta chain was sequenced for a study of cytomegalovirus exposure and HLA in healthy donors. Points from the study as a whole: Most observed TCR sequences were rare, whereas some public TCRs were detected in many donors. Using a false discovery rate of 0.05, a later analysis showed that 16,951 TCR beta sequences were associated with HLA alleles. The study put 150 to 200 TCR beta chains on its list as cytomegalovirus-associated. Productive rates of about 90% or about 30% were seen for most TCR beta V segments in an earlier analysis.

PCR involved 60 Vbeta and 13 Jbeta primers. The table came from immunoSEQ multiplex PCR; TCRdb's copy has only in-frame clones and leaves some out. In the table there are 150,000 or so clones, over 65% of which are singletons. For this clone: The antigen remains undetermined. A read error is likely, as this CDR3 ends without the conserved phenylalanine or tryptophan.

In germline, CDR1 is MNHNY, CDR2 SVGAGI (reference sequence). The V end was cut by 2 bases, the J end by 7 bases, with 11 bases between. The CDR3 runs 13 residues. Sequencing was performed on PBMCs. The V gene is TRBV6-6, the J gene TRBJ1-2; no clear D. The receptor comes from a middle-aged man in good health and CMV-seropositive. This CDR3 reads CASSYVVGSGYTS. DNA of the CDR3: TGTGCCAGCAGTTACGTTGTGGGGAGTGGCTACACCTCC.